This T cell receptor (beta chain) is drawn from a study of blood T cell repertoires in COVID-19. The wider study: COVID-19 samples from acute and convalescent phases originated in the United States, Italy and Spain.

Assay: immunoSEQ multiplex PCR; the TCRdb copy retains only in-frame clones and omits some. The sample has around 350,000 clones; 70% to 90% are singletons. Per the germline V gene, CDR1 is LGHNA and CDR2 is YNFKEQ. J was trimmed by 3 bases and V by 0 bases; bases with no gene match: 7. This CDR3 region has 17 residues. Sequencing was done on a sample of peripheral blood. The chain recombines TRBV4-2 with TRBJ2-7; 11 bases are a match to TRBD2. The receptor's source is a human donor in a cohort sampled during active COVID-19. CDR3 protein: CASSQDEETSGVYEQYF. The CDR3 DNA follows: TGTGCCAGCAGCCAAGATGAAGAGACTAGCGGGGTCTACGAGCAGTACTTC.